The clone carrying this TCR beta chain showed up just a few times. Sequencing targeted expressed TCRB transcripts, as all isolated RNA had been reverse transcribed. Some clones are missing from TCRdb's copy, which holds only in-frame ones; the method was immunoSEQ multiplex PCR. Of tens of thousands of clones in the sample, 30% to 40% were seen once. This sample was taken from a study of beta chain features in type 1 diabetes. CDR1 LNHNV and CDR2 YYDKDF come from the germline V gene (reference sequence). The ends lost 6 bases at V and 5 bases at J; junction bases unmatched: 16. CDR3 length: 17 amino acids.

The sequenced sample consisted of stem cell memory CD4+ T cells from blood. The TCR comes from a woman between 18 and 29 years old in good health. This chain uses TRBV15 with TRBJ2-1; 7 bases agree with TRBD1. In nucleotides, the CDR3 is TGTGCCACCAGTCCGTTTGGGGACAGCCGTGCTAACAATGAGCAGTTCTTC. As protein: CATSPFGDSRANNEQFF.